These T cell receptor beta chains were read from a single sample in a study of shared clonotypes between healthy human individuals. The assay was immunoSEQ multiplex PCR, and TCRdb's table has in-frame clones only and misses some. The table lists some 510,000 clones, 75% to 85% of them singletons. The sequenced sample consisted of PBMCs. The origin of the receptors is a woman aged 40 to 50 in good health. Some clones in this sample may be carry-over from other donors' samples. The CDR3 runs from the conserved cysteine through the conserved F or W. D genes are given only for firm matches. Size tells how often a clone was seen (once, few, many) or the class of an expanded clone, and some rows leave it out.

>.|TRBV6-5|TRBJ1-2|.
CASSLDGGVGGYTF
TGTGCCAGCAGTTTGGACGGAGGTGTTGGTGGCTACACCTTC
>TRBD1|TRBV15|TRBJ2-1|.
CATSGQTGGNNEQFF
TGTGCCACCAGCGGCCAGACAGGGGGGAACAATGAGCAGTTCTTC
>.|TRBV6-5|TRBJ2-7|.
CASSPGGGRAYEQYF
TGTGCCAGCAGTCCCGGAGGGGGGAGGGCCTACGAGCAGTACTTC
>TRBD2|TRBV10-2|TRBJ2-4|many
CASSAGTSGFRGLAKNIQYF
TGCGCCAGCAGTGCCGGGACTAGCGGGTTCCGGGGGTTAGCCAAAAACATTCAGTACTTC
>TRBD2|TRBV7-9|TRBJ2-7|.
CASSPTGGYSYEQYF
TGTGCCAGCAGCCCAACGGGAGGATACTCCTACGAGCAGTACTTC
>.|TRBV5-5|TRBJ2-7|.
CASSFTGQTYEQYF
TGTGCCAGCAGCTTTACAGGGCAAACCTACGAGCAGTACTTC
>.|TRBV7-2|TRBJ1-3|few
CASSLVGTPRSGNTIYF
TGTGCCAGCAGCTTAGTGGGCACACCTCGCTCTGGAAACACCATATATTTT
>.|TRBV7-2|TRBJ2-5|many
CASSLVGSETQYF
TGTGCCAGCAGCTTAGTTGGTTCGGAGACCCAGTACTTC
>.|TRBV9|TRBJ2-1|.
CASSVTLWADAYNEQFF
TGTGCCAGCAGCGTAACTTTATGGGCGGACGCCTACAATGAGCAGTTCTTC
>.|TRBV29-1|TRBJ2-3|.
CSVEDLGFGVDPQYF
TGCAGCGTTGAAGACCTAGGGTTTGGAGTGGATCCGCAGTATTTT
>.|TRBV4-1|TRBJ1-3|few
CASSPTGSYYSGNTIYF
TGCGCCAGCAGCCCCACAGGCAGCTACTACTCTGGAAACACCATATATTTT
>TRBD2|TRBV5-1|TRBJ2-7|.
CASSLGGLAGLGEQYF
TGCGCCAGCAGCTTGGGCGGACTAGCGGGATTAGGCGAGCAGTACTTC
>TRBD2|TRBV7-3|TRBJ2-3|.
CASSLTGAGTSGRAGSTDTQYF
TGTGCCAGCAGCCTAACGGGGGCCGGGACTAGCGGGAGGGCCGGGAGCACAGATACGCAGTATTTT
>.|TRBV27|TRBJ1-1|.
CASQARVNTEAFF
TGTGCCAGCCAGGCGCGGGTGAACACTGAAGCTTTCTTT
>.|TRBV25-1|TRBJ1-6|many
CASSESENSPLHF
TGTGCCAGCAGTGAATCTGAGAATTCACCCCTCCACTTT
>.|TRBV21-1|TRBJ2-6|.
CASSKPGTAPSSGANVLTF
TGTGCCAGCAGCAAACCAGGGACAGCCCCGAGCTCTGGGGCCAACGTCCTGACTTTC
>TRBD2|TRBV13|TRBJ2-7|once
CASSLRTSGRGFYEQYF
TGTGCCAGCAGTCTCCGGACTAGCGGGAGGGGTTTCTACGAGCAGTACTTC
>TRBD2|TRBV28|TRBJ2-7|.
CASTLSGISSYEQYF
TGTGCCAGCACCCTTAGCGGGATCAGCTCCTACGAGCAGTACTTC
>.|TRBV5-6|TRBJ1-1|.
CASRRDRNTEAFF
TGTGCCAGCAGGCGCGACAGGAACACTGAAGCTTTCTTT
>.|TRBV27|TRBJ2-1|few
CASSFLGRGVHEQFF
TGTGCCAGCAGTTTCCTAGGGAGAGGGGTCCATGAGCAGTTCTTC
>.|TRBV19|TRBJ1-2|.
CASTPYREVGGYTF
TGTGCCAGTACTCCGTACAGGGAAGTGGGTGGCTACACCTTC
>TRBD2|TRBV4-1|TRBJ2-2|.
CASSQERSGRANTGELFF
TGCGCCAGCAGCCAAGAGCGTTCCGGGAGGGCCAACACCGGGGAGCTGTTTTTT
>.|TRBV5-6|TRBJ2-2|.
CASTLDREQNTGELFF
TGTGCCAGCACCTTAGACCGGGAGCAAAACACCGGGGAGCTGTTTTTT